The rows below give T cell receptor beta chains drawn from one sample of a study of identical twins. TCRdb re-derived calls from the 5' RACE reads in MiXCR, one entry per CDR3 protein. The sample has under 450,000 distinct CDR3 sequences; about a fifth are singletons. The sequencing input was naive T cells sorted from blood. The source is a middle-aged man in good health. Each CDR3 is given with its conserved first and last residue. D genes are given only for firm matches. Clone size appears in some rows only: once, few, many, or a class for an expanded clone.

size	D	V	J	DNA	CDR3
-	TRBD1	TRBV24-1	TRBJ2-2	TGTGCCACCAGTGATGCGGGACAGGGAAACACCGGGGAGCTGTTTTTT	CATSDAGQGNTGELFF
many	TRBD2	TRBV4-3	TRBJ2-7	TGCGCCAGCAGCCAAGCCTGGGTGGGACTACCCCACGAGCAGTACTTC	CASSQAWVGLPHEQYF
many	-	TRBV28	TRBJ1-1	TGTGCCAGGGAATCCCAAGGGAAAGCTTTCTTT	CARESQGKAFF
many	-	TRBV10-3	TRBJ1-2	TGTGCCATCAGTGAGGGACAGCCTAATGGCTACACCTTC	CAISEGQPNGYTF
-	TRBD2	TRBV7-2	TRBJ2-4	TGTGCCAGCAGCCTGGGACTAGCGGTAATGAACATTCAGTACTTC	CASSLGLAVMNIQYF
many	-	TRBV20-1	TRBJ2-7	TGCAGTGCTAGGCCAAAGCGGTGGGAGCAGTACTTC	CSARPKRWEQYF
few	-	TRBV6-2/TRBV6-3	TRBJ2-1	TGTGCCAGCAGCTCGAAGAAGCAGTTCTTC	CASSSKKQFF
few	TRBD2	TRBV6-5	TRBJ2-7	TGTGCCAGCAGTTACGCCTCCCTAAGTCTAGCGGGGAAGCAGTACTTC	CASSYASLSLAGKQYF
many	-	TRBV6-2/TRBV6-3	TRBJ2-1	TGTGCCAGCAGTTACGGCGGCAGGGGCTCCTACAATGAGCAGTTCTTC	CASSYGGRGSYNEQFF
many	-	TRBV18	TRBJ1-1	TGTGCCAGCTCACCTGTGGGGGACACTGAAGCTTTCTTT	CASSPVGDTEAFF
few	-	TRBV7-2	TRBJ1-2	TGTGCCAGTGGGACACGCAACTATGGCTACACCTTC	CASGTRNYGYTF
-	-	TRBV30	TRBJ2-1	TGTGCCTGGAGTTCCTCTAGTATCTATGAGCAGTTCTTC	CAWSSSSIYEQFF
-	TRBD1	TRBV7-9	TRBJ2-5	TGTGCCAGCAGCATCGGACAGGGTGGGGAGACCCAGTACTTC	CASSIGQGGETQYF
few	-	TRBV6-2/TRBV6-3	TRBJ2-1	TGTGCCAGCAGTATACTAGGCGCCTATGAGCAGTTCTTC	CASSILGAYEQFF